This T cell receptor (beta chain) was captured by sequencing in a study of blood T cells in healthy people across ages. General study findings and limits: In the absence of known donor CMV status, changes in expanded clonotypes were possibly confounded.

A sample-barcoded 5' primer and a J-beta primer mix were used in a second PCR of roughly 7 to 11 cycles. TCRdb reanalysed the 5' RACE reads using MiXCR and keeps one entry per CDR3 protein. Of about 1.6 million distinct CDR3 sequences listed, roughly a third are singletons. In the case of this clonotype: The antigen is not known.

The sample consisted of blood. This clonotype was sampled from a woman younger than 45 in good health.

CDR3: CASSLMRTSGTVIPYEQYF. The CDR3 DNA is TGTGCCAGCAGCCTAATGCGGACTAGCGGGACGGTAATCCCCTACGAGCAGTACTTC. The chain recombines TRBV7-3 with TRBJ2-7; 12 nucleotides match TRBD2. CDR1 SGHTA and CDR2 FQGTGA come from the germline V gene. This CDR3 contains 19 residues. The V and J ends lost 5 bases and 2 bases, in that order; junction bases with no gene match: 16.